The entry that follows covers one T cell receptor (beta chain) sequence. With the 5' RACE reads reprocessed, TCRdb shows one record per CDR3 protein and no DNA. The sample has approximately 210,000 distinct CDR3 sequences. The sample belongs to a study of monozygotic twins with inflammatory bowel disease. The sample taken for sequencing was blood. This TCR came from a human donor with ulcerative colitis or Crohn's disease, or a healthy co-twin of an affected twin (not recorded which).

Here the CDR3 reads CASSSGGTYEQYF. The genes are TRBV5-1 and TRBJ2-7; TCRdb reports TRBD1, a call that lacks DNA to check it against. The CDR3 totals 13 residues. The V gene's germline CDR1 is SGHRS and CDR2 YFSETQ.